The clone carrying this T cell receptor beta chain appeared a single time. With survey level as its setting, the immunoSEQ assay was v3.0. Sequencing was performed with immunoSEQ multiplex PCR; in TCRdb, only in-frame clones are kept and a portion is missing. The sample carries tens of thousands of clones, just under 95% recorded once. This sample was taken from a study of long-term antiretroviral therapy in people with HIV. This CDR3 comprises 14 residues. CDR1 and CDR2 (germline): SGHVS, FNYEAQ. The J segment lost 6 bases and the V segment lost 5 bases, leaving 8 bases of the junction unmatched. This chain uses TRBV7-6 with TRBJ1-1, with 8 bases lining up with TRBD1. The TCR originated in a man aged 45-65 years with HIV. The source was unsorted PBMCs, collected 5.3 years after starting antiretroviral therapy. CDR3 in amino acids: CASSLMNRGAEAFF. In DNA, the CDR3 is TGTGCCAGCAGCCTGATGAACAGGGGGGCTGAAGCTTTCTTT.